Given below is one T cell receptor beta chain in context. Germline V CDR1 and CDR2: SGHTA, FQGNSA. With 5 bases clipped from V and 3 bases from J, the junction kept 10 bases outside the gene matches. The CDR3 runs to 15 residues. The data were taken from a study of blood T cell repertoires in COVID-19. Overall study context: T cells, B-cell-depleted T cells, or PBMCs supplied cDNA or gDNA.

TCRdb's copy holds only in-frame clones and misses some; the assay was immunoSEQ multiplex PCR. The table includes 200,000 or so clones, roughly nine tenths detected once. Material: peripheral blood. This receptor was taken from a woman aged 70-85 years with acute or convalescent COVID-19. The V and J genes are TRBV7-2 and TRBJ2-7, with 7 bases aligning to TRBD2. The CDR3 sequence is CASSARLAAGYEQYF. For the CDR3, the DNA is TGTGCCAGCAGCGCAAGACTAGCCGCAGGCTACGAGCAGTACTTC.